Each of the 14 T cell receptor beta chains below was sequenced from the same sample in a study of tumor-infiltrating lymphocytes in primary liver carcinoma. It was unsorted whole blood that yielded blood RNA, and germline DNA was also extracted. Constant-region priming of about 0.5 ug total RNA yielded TCR beta cDNA. Construction of TCR beta libraries relied on three successive nested multiplex PCR rounds employing slightly modified ARM-PCR. It was with TRBV1-TRBV30 forward primers and a C-beta reverse primer that the first two PCR rounds were run, at about 10 cycles each. A single record per CDR3 protein comes from TCRdb applying MiXCR to the multiplex PCR reads. This sample has 190,000 or so distinct CDR3 sequences; less than 65% occur once, and the top ten carry approximately 6.5%. The sample comprised peripheral blood. The source of these receptors is a woman between 55 and 75 years old with primary liver carcinoma and hepatitis B virus infection.

The chain recombines TRBV7-6 with TRBJ2-3; 8 nucleotides agree with TRBD2. The CDR3 covers 16 residues. Germline assignment: CDR1 SGHVS and CDR2 FNYEAQ. The J segment lost 0 bases and the V segment lost 3 bases, leaving 5 bases of the junction unmatched. The CDR3 protein is CASSFATSGSTDTQYF. CDR3 DNA sequence: TGTGCCAGCAGCTTTGCCACTAGCGGTAGCACAGATACGCAGTATTTT.

This clonotype was seen only a few times. The chain employs TRBV7-9 and TRBJ2-7; 10 bases agree with TRBD1. The trim removed 5 bases at V and 3 bases at J, leaving 7 bases unmatched. CDR3 length equals 15 residues. Germline CDR1 and CDR2: SEHNR and FQNEAQ (reference sequence). This CDR3 is CASSQTGTGVYEQYF. DNA for the CDR3: TGTGCCAGCAGCCAGACCGGGACAGGGGTCTACGAGCAGTACTTC. Variable domain in full (rest from reference TRBV7-9 and TRBJ2-7): DTGVSQNPRHKITKRGQNVTFRCDPISEHNRLYWYRQTLGQGPEFLTYFQNEAQLEKSRLLSDRFSAERPKGSFSTLEIQRTEQGDSAMYLCASSQTGTGVYEQYFGPGTRLTVT.

This clonotype showed up many times. V gene TRBV7-8 combines with J gene TRBJ2-5; perhaps TRBD2 as D (7 bases). Germline V CDR1 and CDR2: SGHVS, FQNEAQ. There are 15 residues in the CDR3. Between the trimmed V and J ends, which lost 7 bases and 5 bases, there was a span of 20 bases. The CDR3 spells CASIDEGGGQETQYF. The CDR3 bases are TGTGCCAGCATTGACGAAGGGGGAGGGCAGGAGACCCAGTACTTC.

This clonotype was detected once. The CDR3 does not close with the conserved phenylalanine or tryptophan, likely indicating a read error. The rearrangement joins TRBV11-2 to TRBJ2-4; D is undetermined. The CDR3 has 15 amino acids. Germline V CDR1 and CDR2: SGHAT, FQNNGV. V shed 2 bases and J shed 3 bases, with 11 bases lying between them. DNA for the CDR3: TGTGCCAGCAGCTTACATCCAGGATACAAAAACATTCAGTACGTC. This translates into CASSLHPGYKNIQYV.

V gene TRBV7-6 combines with J gene TRBJ2-7, with unresolved D. V lost 3 bases and J lost 7, with 13 bases in between. Germline lookup yields CDR1 SGHVS and CDR2 FNYEAQ. The CDR3 is made up of 13 amino acids. The CDR3 spells CASSFTISSEQYF. In DNA form, the CDR3 reads TGTGCCAGCAGCTTTACCATTTCCTCTGAGCAGTACTTC.

This clonotype has a count of ten or more. The chain uses TRBV6-1 and TRBJ2-2; 7 bases are a match to TRBD1. Germline CDR1 reads MNHNS; CDR2 reads SASEGT. J was trimmed by 0 bases and V by 2 bases; bases with no gene match: 6. The CDR3 length is 17 residues. CDR3 in DNA: TGTGCCAGCAGTGAAAAGACAGGGCCTCCGAACACCGGGGAGCTGTTTTTT. The encoded protein is CASSEKTGPPNTGELFF.

V usage is TRBV6-6 and J usage is TRBJ1-5; tentatively, D is TRBD1 (5 bases). Germline CDR1 reads MNHNY; CDR2 reads SVGAGI (reference sequence). Trimming left V 6 bases short and J 2 bases short, with 14 bases between. The CDR3 contains 15 residues. This CDR3 reads CASSREQGGNQPQHF. CDR3 nucleotide sequence: TGTGCCAGCAGCCGTGAACAAGGGGGCAATCAGCCCCAGCATTTT.

As regards this clonotype: One end of the junction is discordant with germline, which a read error may explain. The chain recombines TRBV7-9 with TRBJ2-3; 11 nucleotides align to TRBD2. Germline V gives CDR1 SEHNR, CDR2 FQNEAQ (reference sequence). The CDR3 contains 15 residues. The CDR3 loop is CATVTTSGRKDKQYF. The CDR3 nucleotides are TGTGCCACCGTAACCACTAGCGGGAGAAAAGATAAGCAGTATTTT.

This clonotype was detected once. The rearrangement uses TRBV7-8 and TRBJ1-1; a possible D gene is TRBD1 (6 bases). Deletions cut 5 bases from V and 14 bases from J, with 21 bases between. Germline lookup yields CDR1 SGHVS and CDR2 FQNEAQ. CDR3 length equals 13 residues. The CDR3 loop is CASSIILGAGAFF. CDR3 sequence (DNA): TGTGCCAGCAGCATCATCTTGGGGGCTGGAGCCTTCTTT.

About this clonotype itself: This may stem from a read error, because a much larger clone lies one nucleotide away. The DNA is left out, because the CDR3 cannot be placed on it with certainty; the CDR3 is given as TCRdb lists it. The chain uses TRBV6-1 and TRBJ2-5; TRBD2, the table's D call, was not compared with the DNA. From germline, CDR1 is MNHNS and CDR2 SASEGT. The CDR3 length equals 13 residues, ends included. The CDR3: CASCAWGRETQYF.

This clonotype was counted once. This may arise from a read error, as a much more abundant clone is one base away. The chain carries TRBV6-5 and TRBJ2-7; D possibly corresponds to TRBD2 (5 bases). Germline V gene data show CDR1 as MNHEY and CDR2 as SVGAGI. The length of the CDR3 is 15 residues. Trimming stripped 4 bases from V and 2 bases from J, with 15 bases between. The CDR3 reads CASSSPVSGPYEQYF. The DNA of the CDR3 is TGTGCCAGCAGTTCCCCGGTAAGCGGACCCTACGAGCAGTACTTC.

This clonotype occurred once. This chain uses TRBV12-3 or TRBV12-4 with TRBJ2-1, with no clear D. The CDR3 spans 12 residues. Trimming left V 6 bases short and J 6 bases short, with 9 bases between. In DNA, the CDR3 is TGTGCCAGCAGCCGCCCCGCCAATGAGCAGTTCTTC. This sequence encodes CASSRPANEQFF.

As for this clonotype: This may be a read error, as it is one base from a much larger clone. The rearrangement uses TRBV25-1 and TRBJ2-7; TRBD1 aligns across 7 bases. Germline lookup yields CDR1 MGHDK and CDR2 SYGVNS. This CDR3 is built from 15 residues. The CDR3 nucleotides are TGTTCCAGCAGTGAAGGAAACAGGGGAGTCTACGAGCAGTACTTC. This gives the protein CSSSEGNRGVYEQYF.

This clonotype was seen more than once but under ten times. The chain links TRBV24-1 to TRBJ2-7; 8 positions agree with TRBD2. The V gene's germline CDR1 is KGHDR and CDR2 SFDVKD. The CDR3 covers 14 residues. The V and J ends lost 6 bases and 2 bases, in that order; junction bases with no gene match: 5. For the CDR3, the DNA is TGTGCCACCAGTCTCGGACTAGCAGCCTACGAGCAGTACTTC. Amino acid sequence: CATSLGLAAYEQYF.